This is a list of T cell receptor beta chains from one sample in a study of blood T cell repertoires in COVID-19. This table comes from immunoSEQ multiplex PCR, and its TCRdb copy is limited to in-frame clones, with some not included. The sample has under 200,000 clones; over 80% are singletons. Specimen: peripheral blood. These receptors were collected from a woman aged 80 or over with active or convalescent COVID-19. The CDR3 runs from the conserved cysteine through the conserved F or W. The D gene is left open where the match is weak. Part of the rows lack a size; the others show once, few, many or a class for expanded clones.

cdr3_aa cdr3_nt j_call cdr3_length clone_size d_call v_call
CASSSGGSEEETQYF TGTGCCAGCAGCTCAGGGGGTTCGGAGGAAGAGACCCAGTACTTC TRBJ2-5 15 - TRBD1 TRBV9
CASSLWGTSGAHNEQFF TGTGCCAGTAGTCTCTGGGGGACTAGCGGGGCCCACAATGAGCAGTTCTTC TRBJ2-1 17 few TRBD2 TRBV19
CASSVDPDSYEQYF TGTGCCAGCAGCGTAGATCCAGACTCCTACGAGCAGTACTTC TRBJ2-7 14 many - TRBV9
CSVEDRVWHGYTF TGCAGCGTTGAAGACAGGGTTTGGCATGGCTACACCTTC TRBJ1-2 13 once - TRBV29-1
CASSQATGTVSPEQYF TGCGCCAGCAGCCAGGCAACCGGGACAGTGTCTCCCGAGCAGTACTTC TRBJ2-7 16 - TRBD1 TRBV4-1
CASSLDRPMGTIYF TGTGCCAGCAGCTTAGACAGACCGATGGGCACCATATATTTT TRBJ1-3 14 - - TRBV7-9
CASSLGDREFYGYTF TGTGCCAGCAGTTTGGGGGACAGGGAGTTCTATGGCTACACCTTC TRBJ1-2 15 - TRBD1 TRBV6-5
CASSRDRGPGNTIYF TGTGCCAGCTCACGGGACAGGGGGCCCGGAAACACCATATATTTT TRBJ1-3 15 - TRBD1 TRBV18
CASSKTGVSGNTIYF TGTGCCAGTAGTAAAACAGGGGTCTCTGGAAACACCATATATTTT TRBJ1-3 15 - TRBD1 TRBV19
CASSSNKVDSLNTEAFF TGCGCCAGCAGCTCGAATAAAGTAGACAGCCTGAACACTGAAGCTTTCTTT TRBJ1-1 17 few - TRBV5-1
CASSSRQGAYYGYTF TGTGCCAGTAGTTCAAGACAGGGGGCATACTATGGCTACACCTTC TRBJ1-2 15 - TRBD1 TRBV19
CASSRQLAGGQETQYF TGTGCCAGCAGCCGACAACTAGCGGGGGGGCAAGAGACCCAGTACTTC TRBJ2-5 16 once TRBD2 TRBV6-2/TRBV6-3
CASSYSGLMGTEAFF TGTGCCAGCAGTTACTCGGGGCTAATGGGGACTGAAGCTTTCTTT TRBJ1-1 15 - - TRBV6-5
CATRQGQETQYF TGTGCCACAAGACAGGGTCAAGAGACCCAGTACTTC TRBJ2-5 12 - TRBD1 TRBV6-5
CASSTARGGRGGANVLTF TGTGCCAGCAGCACCGCAAGAGGGGGCAGAGGAGGGGCCAACGTCCTGACTTTC TRBJ2-6 18 - TRBD1 TRBV9
CASSLVWSSGGQETQYF TGTGCCAGCAGCTTAGTCTGGTCGAGCGGGGGCCAAGAGACCCAGTACTTC TRBJ2-5 17 - TRBD2 TRBV7-2
CASSDYPINQVQETQYF TGTGCCAGCAGTGACTACCCCATTAACCAGGTCCAAGAGACCCAGTACTTC TRBJ2-5 17 - - TRBV6-4
CASSQESSGGYNEQFF TGCGCCAGCAGCCAAGAATCTAGCGGGGGCTACAATGAGCAGTTCTTC TRBJ2-1 16 - TRBD2 TRBV4-1
CASSVDNRDYGYTF TGTGCCAGCAGCGTAGATAACAGGGACTATGGCTACACCTTC TRBJ1-2 14 - - TRBV9
CASSPEGTYSPLHF TGCGCCAGCAGCCCCGAGGGTACCTATTCACCCCTCCACTTT TRBJ1-6 14 - - TRBV5-1
CASSIAGVITDTQYF TGTGCCAGTAGTATAGCGGGGGTGATCACAGATACGCAGTATTTT TRBJ2-3 15 - - TRBV19
CASSPPSQNYGYTF TGTGCCAGCTCACCACCTAGCCAAAACTATGGCTACACCTTC TRBJ1-2 14 - - TRBV18
CASSLRGTGGDGYTF TGCGCCAGCAGCTTAAGAGGGACAGGGGGCGATGGCTACACCTTC TRBJ1-2 15 - TRBD1 TRBV5-1
CASSKQGSGNTIYF TGTGCCAGCAGTAAACAGGGCTCTGGAAACACCATATATTTT TRBJ1-3 14 - - TRBV27
CASSGLEGMNTEAFF TGCGCCAGCAGTGGGTTGGAGGGCATGAACACTGAAGCTTTCTTT TRBJ1-1 15 - - TRBV10-2
CASRSRDRKNEKLFF TGTGCCAGCAGATCCAGGGACAGGAAGAATGAAAAACTGTTTTTT TRBJ1-4 15 - TRBD1 TRBV2
CASSEKETQYF TGTGCCAGCTCGGAGAAAGAGACCCAGTACTTC TRBJ2-5 11 - - TRBV18
CASRGSSGNTIYF TGTGCCAGCAGGGGCTCGTCAGGAAACACCATATATTTT TRBJ1-3 13 - - TRBV6-5
CATSPRPGGYTF TGTGCCACCAGCCCTCGCCCGGGAGGCTACACCTTC TRBJ1-2 12 - - TRBV15
CSVEERQGSYTF TGCAGCGTTGAAGAACGACAGGGGAGCTACACCTTC TRBJ1-2 12 - TRBD1 TRBV29-1
CASSPVRGADLRYTF TGTGCCAGCTCACCAGTCAGGGGGGCAGACCTACGCTACACCTTC TRBJ1-2 15 - TRBD1 TRBV18
CASSFGSGGEETQYF TGTGCCAGCAGCTTTGGGTCAGGGGGCGAAGAGACCCAGTACTTC TRBJ2-5 15 once TRBD1 TRBV11-3
CASSRGGGQGPTGQPQHF TGTGCCAGTAGCAGGGGCGGAGGACAGGGTCCCACAGGGCAGCCCCAGCATTTT TRBJ1-5 18 - TRBD1 TRBV19
CASSLAQGAIRHEQFF TGTGCCAGCAGCTTAGCGCAAGGGGCGATCCGTCATGAGCAGTTCTTC TRBJ2-1 16 - - TRBV7-8
CASSYGRGGTALNLAYNEQFF TGTGCCAGCAGTTACGGTCGTGGCGGGACAGCCCTTAACCTTGCTTACAATGAGCAGTTCTTC TRBJ2-1 21 - - TRBV6-2/TRBV6-3
CASSPTGFRFGEQFF TGTGCCAGCAGTCCTACGGGGTTTAGGTTCGGTGAGCAGTTCTTC TRBJ2-1 15 - - TRBV27
CASSQTVPYEQYF TGCGCCAGCAGCCAGACAGTACCCTACGAGCAGTACTTC TRBJ2-7 13 - - TRBV5-1
CASSPRGQGDNSPLHF TGCGCCAGCAGCCCCAGGGGACAGGGAGATAATTCACCCCTCCACTTT TRBJ1-6 16 - TRBD1 TRBV5-1
CASSYLKLRNEQFF TGTGCCAGCAGCTACCTCAAATTGCGTAATGAGCAGTTCTTC TRBJ2-1 14 few - TRBV7-8
CASSISSRDTQYF TGTGCCAGCAGCATTAGCAGTAGAGATACGCAGTATTTT TRBJ2-3 13 - - TRBV11-2
CAAGQQPLYSNQPQHF TGTGCCGCGGGGCAGCAGCCTCTCTATAGCAATCAGCCCCAGCATTTT TRBJ1-5 16 - - TRBV30
CAISPGTGNGYTF TGTGCCATCAGTCCGGGGACAGGGAATGGCTACACCTTC TRBJ1-2 13 - TRBD1 TRBV10-3
CASSVGLAGGRNNEQFF TGTGCCAGCAGCGTAGGCTTAGCGGGGGGGCGCAACAATGAGCAGTTCTTC TRBJ2-1 17 - TRBD2 TRBV9
CASSQDLGLAGYNEQFF TGTGCCAGCAGCCAAGATCTGGGTCTAGCTGGATACAATGAGCAGTTCTTC TRBJ2-1 17 - - TRBV3-1/TRBV3-2
CAISDRQTYNSPLHF TGTGCCATCAGTGACCGACAGACTTACAATTCACCCCTCCACTTT TRBJ1-6 15 - - TRBV10-3
CASSLMGQGASDTQYF TGTGCCAGCAGCTTAATGGGACAGGGGGCTTCAGATACGCAGTATTTT TRBJ2-3 16 - TRBD1 TRBV7-2
CASSIGHSGTDTQYF TGTGCCAGTAGTATAGGACACTCCGGCACAGATACGCAGTATTTT TRBJ2-3 15 - - TRBV19
CASSIGGETQYF TGTGCCAGTAGTATAGGCGGAGAGACCCAGTACTTC TRBJ2-5 12 - - TRBV19
CASSYRVQSTYEQYF TGTGCCAGCAGTTACCGGGTCCAGTCTACCTACGAGCAGTACTTC TRBJ2-7 15 - - TRBV6-5
CSGPVGGGSMIDTQYF TGCAGCGGCCCAGTGGGGGGGGGATCTATGATAGATACGCAGTATTTT TRBJ2-3 16 few TRBD2 TRBV29-1
CASATSGTDTQYF TGTGCCAGCGCCACTAGCGGCACAGATACGCAGTATTTT TRBJ2-3 13 - TRBD2 TRBV2
CATSRVPGQGDGELFF TGTGCCACCAGCAGAGTCCCGGGACAGGGGGACGGGGAGCTGTTTTTT TRBJ2-2 16 - TRBD1 TRBV15
CASSVGHRSGNTIYF TGTGCCAGTAGTGTGGGACACCGCTCTGGAAACACCATATATTTT TRBJ1-3 15 - - TRBV19
CASWTGQRYQPQHF TGTGCCAGCTGGACGGGACAGAGATATCAGCCCCAGCATTTT TRBJ1-5 14 - TRBD1 TRBV10-3
CASSLDSADFSYNEQFF TGTGCCAGCAGCTTGGATTCGGCGGATTTCTCCTACAATGAGCAGTTCTTC TRBJ2-1 17 - - TRBV5-4
CASSQLLAWDSLNYGYTF TGTGCCAGCAGTCAGCTACTGGCTTGGGACAGTTTAAACTATGGCTACACCTTC TRBJ1-2 18 - TRBD1 TRBV6-6